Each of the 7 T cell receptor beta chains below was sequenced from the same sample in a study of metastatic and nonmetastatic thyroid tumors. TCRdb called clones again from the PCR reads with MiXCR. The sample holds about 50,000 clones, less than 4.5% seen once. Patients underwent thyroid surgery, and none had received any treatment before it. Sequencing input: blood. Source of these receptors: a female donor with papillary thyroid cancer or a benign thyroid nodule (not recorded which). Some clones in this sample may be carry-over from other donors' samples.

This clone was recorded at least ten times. CDR3: CASGTGANNEQFF. CDR3 nucleotides: TGTGCCAGCGGGACAGGGGCAAACAATGAGCAGTTCTTC. The chain recombines TRBV6-4 with TRBJ2-1; 10 bases map to TRBD1. The V gene end was trimmed by 8 bases and the J gene end by 5 bases; junction bases not matched to a gene: 3. The germline CDR1 and CDR2 sequences are MRHNA and SNTAGT. The CDR3 length is 13 residues.

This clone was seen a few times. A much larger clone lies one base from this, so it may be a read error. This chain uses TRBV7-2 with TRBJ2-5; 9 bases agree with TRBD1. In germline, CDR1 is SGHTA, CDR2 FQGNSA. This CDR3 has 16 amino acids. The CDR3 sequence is CASSSGTGSILETEYF. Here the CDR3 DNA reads TGTGCCAGCAGTTCCGGGACAGGGAGTATTTTAGAGACCGAGTACTTC.

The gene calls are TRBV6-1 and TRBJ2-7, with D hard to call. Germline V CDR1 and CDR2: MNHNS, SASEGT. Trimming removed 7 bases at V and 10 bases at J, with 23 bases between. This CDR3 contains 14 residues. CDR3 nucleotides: TGTGCCAGCACTAAAAGGGCGGTCTCTTCCGACCAGTACTTC. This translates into CASTKRAVSSDQYF.

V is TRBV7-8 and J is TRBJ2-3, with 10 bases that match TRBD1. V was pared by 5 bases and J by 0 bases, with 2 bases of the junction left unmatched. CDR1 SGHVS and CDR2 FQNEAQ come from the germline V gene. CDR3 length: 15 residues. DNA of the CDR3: TGTGCCAGCAGCCGACAGGGGGCTAGCACAGATACGCAGTATTTT. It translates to CASSRQGASTDTQYF.

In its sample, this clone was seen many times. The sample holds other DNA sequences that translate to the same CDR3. In DNA, the CDR3 is TGCGCCAGCAGTGAATCAGGTAGTAACTACGAGCAGTACTTC. Its protein is CASSESGSNYEQYF. V and J are TRBV10-2 and TRBJ2-7, with unresolved D. This CDR3 has 14 amino acids. V lost 3 bases and J lost 3, with 12 bases in between. Germline V gene sequence: CDR1 WSHSY, CDR2 SAAADI.

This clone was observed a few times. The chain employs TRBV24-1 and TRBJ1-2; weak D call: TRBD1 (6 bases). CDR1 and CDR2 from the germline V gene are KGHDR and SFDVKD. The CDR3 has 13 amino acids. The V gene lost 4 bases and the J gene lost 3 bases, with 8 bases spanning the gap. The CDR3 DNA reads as TGTGCCACCAGTGACTACAGGGACTATGGCTACACCTTC. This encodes CATSDYRDYGYTF.

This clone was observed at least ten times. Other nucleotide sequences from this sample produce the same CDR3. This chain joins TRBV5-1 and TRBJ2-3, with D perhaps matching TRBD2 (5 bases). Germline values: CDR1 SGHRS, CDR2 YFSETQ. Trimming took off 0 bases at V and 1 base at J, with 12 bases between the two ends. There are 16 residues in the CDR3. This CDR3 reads CASSLALLEGTDTQYF. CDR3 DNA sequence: TGCGCCAGCAGCTTGGCCTTGTTGGAGGGCACAGATACGCAGTATTTT.